This record looks at one TCR beta chain sequence and its context. This receptor's antigen is unknown. The record has no base qualities; no much larger clone is one base away. The germline V gene encodes CDR1 MNHEY and CDR2 SMNVEV (reference sequence). Trimming removed 0 bases from V and 0 bases from J, leaving 9 bases between the germline ends. The CDR3 goes from the cysteine to the phenylalanine over 15 residues. Solely the CDR3 DNA is kept, with 45 bases framed from the first base. CD8 naive samples consisted of CD45RO-negative cells that were positively selected for CCR7, yielding a CD45RA+CCR7+ population without TemRA cells. Healthy HIV-negative adults with no recently reported acute infections or vaccinations were included as donors. Every donor was a Caucasian adult living in Nashville, Tennessee, USA. Blood was collected by leukapheresis, and PBMCs were isolated by Ficoll-Histopaque density gradient centrifugation and then cryopreserved in liquid nitrogen vapor phase. Analytical flow cytometry was used to check the purity and quantity of every magnetically sorted T cell population. From each sorted fraction, genomic DNA was isolated and quantified by UV absorbance on a Nanodrop 2000c.

Using the deep immunoSEQ assay, multiplex PCR amplified TCR CDR3 regions from genomic DNA. Extracted genomic DNA from each cell subset was distributed evenly across all wells of several immunoSEQ 96-well plates, and each plate was treated as a replicate. For sorted subsets, each replicate PCR was loaded with about 0.2 ug genomic DNA, equivalent to approximately 33,000 T cell genomes. The purified libraries were quantified using a Qubit 3.0 fluorometer, sized with a Bioanalyzer 2100, and then quantified again using the KAPA Library Quantification kit. Each immunoSEQ 96-well plate was sequenced on its own single-read 150-cycle Illumina NextSeq 550 flow cell. Under the source paper's analysis protocol: Because the immunoSEQ output held only junctional sequences and lacked quality scores, the filtering could not match the filtering applied to full-length reads. Sequences were annotated with PyIR, a Python wrapper for IgBLAST v1.9, using IMGT germline references to assign V/J genes and CDR3. Reads were filtered out if the reads had weak V/J assignments (E-value above 1e-6), no CDR3, stop codons, out-of-frame junctions, or ambiguous translated residues. V3J clonotypes were defined by identical inferred V gene, J gene, and CDR3 amino acid sequence. The percentage overlap between two repertoires was calculated by dividing the number of shared unique clonotypes by the size of the smaller repertoire. RTK rarefaction, the Chao1 estimator, and Recon v2.1 estimates of unobserved clonotypes were used to assess repertoire richness. Generation probabilities for all TCRbeta clonotypes obtained by the gDNA method from a handful of donors were computed using OLGA. TCRdb provides this immuneACCESS table in a form limited to in-frame rearrangements. Some clones are lacking; in checked studies, under half of them reflect an unresolved V gene, and why the rest are absent is not known. The DNA gave D and trimming, while V, J and clone size come from that table. The sample yields hundreds of thousands of clones; roughly 96% were counted once. The ten most abundant clones make up less than 0.12% of the sample.

The data originate from a study of shared clonotypes between healthy human individuals (dated by TCRdb to 2018 to 2020). At the level of the whole study: A few men and two women, aged 18 to 49 years, made up the cohort. Different laboratories and diverse techniques were used to prepare libraries and sequence TCR repertoires, to increase sequencing depth and limit assay-specific biases. For each donor, CD4 naive and CD4 memory were each given three plates, CD8 naive was given two plates, and CD8 memory was given one plate. Blood TCR repertoires of several healthy adults were deeply sequenced to estimate repertoire size and the extent of clonotype sharing between individuals. Between about 0.85 and 8.9 billion PBMCs per donor were obtained by leukapheresis. On the study overall, not on this receptor specifically: Sampling was restricted to blood, and TCR repertoires in tissue are likely to differ from TCR repertoires in blood. Pairwise subsampling led to the expectation that sequencing depth would affect the degree of clonotype sharing among donors. Approximately 5% of naive CD4, 3% to 3.5% of naive CD8, about 2.1% of memory CD4, and 0.35% to 0.4% of memory CD8 clonotypes were shared across a few donors. Because the study included a small number of donors, the genetic and exposure-history diversity represented was limited. Naive subsets generally had larger estimated clonotype richness than memory subsets did. Compared with non-shared clonotypes, clonotypes shared by all four sorted-subset donors had higher generation probabilities. Even with the large sequencing depth, rarefaction of the sorted-subset datasets indicated that sequencing was incomplete.

The receptor was isolated from a woman under 40 in good health. The chain couples TRBV27 to TRBJ2-7; the D gene lacks a confident call. Sequenced material: naive CD8+ T cells sorted from blood. Sample cell subset or site, as interpreted from the label and publication: CD45RA+CCR7+. CDR3 protein: CASSLSDGSSYEQYF. The DNA is TGTGCCAGCAGTTTATCGGACGGTAGCTCCTACGAGCAGTACTTC.